This entry lists 22 T cell receptor beta chains sequenced from one sample in a study of blood T cell repertoires in COVID-19. Sequencing used immunoSEQ multiplex PCR; TCRdb keeps in-frame clones, though not all of them. In the table there are about 110,000 clones, around three quarters of which are singletons. Input material: peripheral blood. The receptor source for this set is a human donor in a cohort sampled during active or convalescent COVID-19.

This chain connects TRBV19 to TRBJ2-2; TRBD2 aligns across 7 bases. The trim removed 7 bases at V and 1 base at J, leaving 9 bases unmatched. The CDR3 length is 16 residues. Per the germline V gene, CDR1 is LNHDA and CDR2 is SQIVND (reference sequence). The CDR3 DNA reads TGTGCCAGTACCTATCAGGGCGGGAGGAACACCGGGGAGCTGTTTTTT. It codes for CASTYQGGRNTGELFF. The whole variable domain, remainder taken from reference TRBV19 and TRBJ2-2, is DGGITQSPKYLFRKEGQNVTLSCEQNLNHDAMYWYRQDPGQGLRLIYYSQIVNDFQKGDIAEGYSVSREKKESFPLTVTSAQKNPTAFYLCASTYQGGRNTGELFFGEGSRLTVL.

The chain has TRBV27 and TRBJ2-1; a weak D match, TRBD1 (6 bases). Trimming stripped 4 bases from V and 9 bases from J, with 13 bases between. The CDR3 is 13 amino acids. Germline CDR1 and CDR2: MNHEY and SMNVEV (reference sequence). The CDR3 DNA follows: TGTGCCAGCAGTTCAAACAGGGAGAGTGAGCAGTTCTTC. Encoded protein: CASSSNRESEQFF.

This chain connects TRBV5-5 to TRBJ2-7; possibly TRBD1 for D (6 bases). CDR3 length: 13 amino acids. The germline V gene encodes CDR1 SGHKS and CDR2 YYEKEE (reference sequence). V was cut by 3 bases and J by 6 bases, with 13 bases left in between. CDR3 nucleotide sequence: TGTGCCAGCAGCTCAGGGGCATTCGGCGAGCAGTACTTC. It translates to CASSSGAFGEQYF.

The V call is TRBV7-9, the J call TRBJ1-5; D ambiguous. V was pared by 5 bases and J by 6 bases, with 8 bases between. The CDR3 has 12 amino acids. Germline V CDR1 and CDR2: SEHNR, FQNEAQ (reference sequence). CDR3: CASSTTGQPQHF. Written as DNA, the CDR3 is TGTGCCAGCAGCACGACTGGTCAGCCCCAGCATTTT.

The chain links TRBV28 to TRBJ1-1, with 9 bases fitting TRBD1. Unmatched junction bases numbered 9, after V lost 5 bases and J lost 8 bases. The CDR3 contains 14 residues. Germline V gives CDR1 MDHEN, CDR2 SYDVKM. The CDR3 here is CASSPPPGQGEAFF. The CDR3 DNA is TGTGCCAGCAGTCCGCCACCGGGACAGGGAGAAGCTTTCTTT.

The genes are TRBV6-5 and TRBJ2-2; D ambiguous. CDR3 size: 14 residues. From germline, CDR1 is MNHEY and CDR2 SVGAGI. The V and J ends lost 2 bases and 3 bases respectively, with 7 bases between them. The CDR3 loop is CASSYQMHTGELFF. CDR3 DNA sequence: TGTGCCAGCAGTTACCAGATGCACACCGGGGAGCTGTTTTTT.

This clone came up once. The chain employs TRBV6-2 or TRBV6-3 and TRBJ2-1, with 7 bases aligning to TRBD1. This CDR3 has 15 amino acids. The germline V gene has CDR1 MNHEY and CDR2 SVGEGT. V was clipped by 0 bases and J by 3 bases; unmatched bases: 2. CDR3 in DNA: TGTGCCAGCAGTTACTCAGGGGGCGTCTACAATGAGCAGTTCTTC. Encoded protein: CASSYSGGVYNEQFF.

This chain uses TRBV18 with TRBJ2-1; 8 nucleotides line up with TRBD2. The CDR3 is 16 residues long. The V segment lost 5 bases and the J segment 0 bases; nucleotides outside the gene matches: 6. CDR1 and CDR2 (germline): KGHSH, LQKENI. The CDR3 is CASSKTSGLSYNEQFF. DNA of the CDR3: TGTGCCAGCTCAAAAACTAGCGGCCTCTCCTACAATGAGCAGTTCTTC. The whole variable domain, filled in from reference TRBV18 and TRBJ2-1, reads NAGVMQNPRHLVRRRGQEARLRCSPMKGHSHVYWYRQLPEEGLKFMVYLQKENIIDESGMPKERFSAEFPKEGPSILRIQQVVRGDSAAYFCASSKTSGLSYNEQFFGPGTRLTVL.

This chain links TRBV24-1 with TRBJ2-1; TRBD1 aligns across 7 bases. The V gene end was trimmed by 7 bases and the J gene end by 2 bases; junction bases not matched to a gene: 4. The germline V gene has CDR1 KGHDR and CDR2 SFDVKD. This CDR3 has 14 amino acids. The CDR3 is CATRETGPYNEQFF. The CDR3 nucleotides are TGTGCCACCAGAGAGACAGGGCCCTACAATGAGCAGTTCTTC.

The J gene is TRBJ2-7, the V gene TRBV6-2 or TRBV6-3; a possible D gene is TRBD2 (6 bases). The V gene's germline CDR1 is MNHEY and CDR2 SVGEGT. The CDR3 consists of 11 residues. V was trimmed by 6 bases and J by 6 bases, leaving 9 bases between them. CDR3 loop: CASSPGSEQYF. For the CDR3, the DNA is TGTGCCAGCAGCCCCGGGAGCGAGCAGTACTTC.

This clone appeared once. The chain employs TRBV27 and TRBJ1-2; 10 nucleotides match TRBD1. The CDR3 is 14 residues long. V was pared by 5 bases and J by 7 bases, with 7 bases of the junction left unmatched. The germline V gene encodes CDR1 MNHEY and CDR2 SMNVEV (reference sequence). DNA for the CDR3: TGTGCCAGCAGTCCAAGACAGGGGGCCTTTGGCTACACCTTC. The encoded protein is CASSPRQGAFGYTF.

The sample holds one count of this clone. This rearrangement joins TRBV6-2 or TRBV6-3 to TRBJ1-5, with unresolved D. Trimming took off 2 bases at V and 4 bases at J, with 6 bases between the two ends. This CDR3 is 13 amino acids long. The germline V gene has CDR1 MNHEY and CDR2 SVGEGT. For the CDR3, the DNA is TGTGCCAGCAGTTACCTAAAAAATCAGCCCCAGCATTTT. It yields the protein CASSYLKNQPQHF.

The V and J genes are TRBV28 and TRBJ2-2; D call uncertain. V was cut by 7 bases and J by 0 bases, with 12 bases left in between. CDR3 length: 15 amino acids. Germline V CDR1 and CDR2: MDHEN, SYDVKM. The CDR3 here is CASNRQQTNTGELFF. The CDR3 DNA reads TGTGCCAGCAATAGGCAACAGACGAACACCGGGGAGCTGTTTTTT.

This rearrangement joins TRBV28 to TRBJ2-2, with D perhaps matching TRBD2 (6 bases). The germline V gene encodes CDR1 MDHEN and CDR2 SYDVKM. Trimming stripped 8 bases from V and 8 bases from J, with 18 bases between. The CDR3 extends over 14 amino acids. The CDR3: CASGRDSRRGELFF. The CDR3 DNA sequence: TGTGCCAGCGGCCGGGACTCCCGAAGGGGGGAGCTGTTTTTT.

V gene TRBV24-1 combines with J gene TRBJ2-5; weak D call: TRBD2 (5 bases). Germline CDR1 reads KGHDR; CDR2 reads SFDVKD. The CDR3 extends over 17 amino acids. V was cut by 1 base and J by 2 bases, with 16 bases left in between. CDR3 protein: CATSDFSMVGLQETQYF. In nucleotides, the CDR3 is TGTGCCACCAGTGATTTTTCTATGGTAGGACTTCAAGAGACCCAGTACTTC.

The V and J genes are TRBV25-1 and TRBJ2-3; D is possibly TRBD2 (7 bases). V lost 3 bases to trimming and J lost 5 bases, with 21 bases between them. The germline V gene encodes CDR1 MGHDK and CDR2 SYGVNS. This CDR3 has 17 amino acids. The DNA of the CDR3 is TGTGCCAGCAGTGATCCTAACGGGGGGCGCAGGAGAGATACGCAGTATTTT. This translates into CASSDPNGGRRRDTQYF. Drawing the rest from reference TRBV25-1 and TRBJ2-3, the complete variable domain is EADIYQTPRYLVIGTGKKITLECSQTMGHDKMYWYQQDPGMELHLIHYSYGVNSTEKGDLSSESTVSRIRTEHFPLTLESARPSHTSQYLCASSDPNGGRRRDTQYFGPGTRLTVL.

This clone was counted only a few times. V gene TRBV2 combines with J gene TRBJ1-2; D remains ambiguous. The CDR3 runs to 14 residues. CDR1 SNHLY and CDR2 FYNNEI come from the germline V gene. V lost 4 bases to trimming and J lost 0 bases, with 9 bases between them. The CDR3 DNA follows: TGTGCCAGCAGTGTTCCGGGAGCTAACTATGGCTACACCTTC. This encodes CASSVPGANYGYTF.

This clone was observed a handful of times. This chain links TRBV6-2 or TRBV6-3 with TRBJ2-3, with TRBD2 matching over 7 bases. V gave up 5 bases and J gave up 0 bases; unmatched junction bases: 8. The germline gives CDR1 MNHEY, CDR2 SVGEGT. CDR3 length equals 16 residues. CDR3 loop: CASSQRGGASTDTQYF. The CDR3 DNA is TGTGCCAGCAGTCAGCGCGGGGGAGCTAGCACAGATACGCAGTATTTT.

This clone turned up a few times. J is TRBJ2-2 and V is TRBV9; TRBD1 matches 9 bases. The J segment lost 3 bases and the V segment lost 4 bases, leaving 7 bases of the junction unmatched. CDR1 is SGDLS, CDR2 YYNGEE, per germline. CDR3 length: 16 residues. DNA of the CDR3: TGTGCCAGCAGCCTTACAGGGGGCATAGACACCGGGGAGCTGTTTTTT. It encodes CASSLTGGIDTGELFF. The whole variable domain, remainder taken from reference TRBV9 and TRBJ2-2, is DSGVTQTPKHLITATGQRVTLRCSPRSGDLSVYWYQQSLDQGLQFLIQYYNGEERAKGNILERFSAQQFPDLHSELNLSSLELGDSALYFCASSLTGGIDTGELFFGEGSRLTVL.

Remarks on this clone: At the DNA level, this CDR3 is encoded by other sequences in the same sample as well. V gene TRBV6-2 or TRBV6-3 combines with J gene TRBJ1-1; 8 bases fit TRBD1. Germline CDR1 MNHEY, CDR2 SVGEGT. The V gene end was trimmed by 6 bases and the J gene end by 4 bases; junction bases not matched to a gene: 4. CDR3 length: 13 residues. The DNA for the CDR3 is TGTGCCAGCAGCCTAACAGGGGGCACTGAAGCTTTCTTT. As protein: CASSLTGGTEAFF.

This chain uses TRBV19 with TRBJ1-3; D is perhaps TRBD1 (6 bases). In germline, CDR1 is LNHDA, CDR2 SQIVND (reference sequence). This CDR3 is built from 14 residues. Between the trimmed V and J ends, which lost 3 bases and 8 bases, there was a span of 14 bases. Written as DNA, the CDR3 is TGTGCCAGTAGTATCGGGCAGGGGTCGGACACCATATATTTT. As protein: CASSIGQGSDTIYF.

The CDR3 sequence is CASRPGGPYEQYF. CDR3 bases: TGTGCCAGCAGACCTGGGGGCCCCTACGAGCAGTACTTC. The rearrangement uses TRBV6-5 and TRBJ2-7; D is perhaps TRBD1 (6 bases). Looked up from germline, CDR1 is MNHEY and CDR2 is SVGAGI. V lost 6 bases and J lost 2, with 11 bases in between. The CDR3 consists of 13 residues.